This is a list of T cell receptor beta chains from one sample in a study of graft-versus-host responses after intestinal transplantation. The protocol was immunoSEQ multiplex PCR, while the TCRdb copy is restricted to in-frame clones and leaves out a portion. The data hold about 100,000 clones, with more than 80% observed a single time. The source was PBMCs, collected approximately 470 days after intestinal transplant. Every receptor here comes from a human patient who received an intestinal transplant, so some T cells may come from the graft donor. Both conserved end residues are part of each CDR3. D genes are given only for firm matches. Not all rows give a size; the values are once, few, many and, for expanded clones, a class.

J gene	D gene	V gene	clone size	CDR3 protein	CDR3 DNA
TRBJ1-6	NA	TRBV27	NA	CASSLRAGNSPLHF	TGTGCCAGCAGTTTACGAGCAGGGAATTCACCCCTCCACTTT
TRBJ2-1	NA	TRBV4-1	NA	CASSSPLGKEQFF	TGCGCCAGCAGCTCGCCACTTGGTAAGGAGCAGTTCTTC
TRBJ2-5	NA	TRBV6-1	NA	CASSGGGDGETQYF	TGTGCCAGCAGTGGAGGAGGGGACGGGGAGACCCAGTACTTC
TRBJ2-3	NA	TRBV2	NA	CAGRGADTQYF	TGTGCCGGCAGGGGCGCAGATACGCAGTATTTT
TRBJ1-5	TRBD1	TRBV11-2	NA	CASSLGQGTHQPQHF	TGTGCCAGCAGCTTAGGACAGGGGACCCATCAGCCCCAGCATTTT
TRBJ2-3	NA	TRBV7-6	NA	CASSPGGVTDTQYF	TGTGCCAGCAGCCCCGGTGGGGTCACAGATACGCAGTATTTT
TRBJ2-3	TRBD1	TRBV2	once	CASRDRVGDTQYF	TGTGCCAGCCGAGACAGGGTCGGGGATACGCAGTATTTT
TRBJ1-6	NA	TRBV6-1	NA	CASSERGLNSPLHF	TGTGCCAGCAGTGAACGGGGGCTCAATTCACCCCTCCACTTT
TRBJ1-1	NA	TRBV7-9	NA	CASSLDTEAFF	TGTGCCAGCAGCTTGGATACTGAAGCTTTCTTT
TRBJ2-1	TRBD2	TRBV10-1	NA	CASSESTSGGNEQFF	TGCGCCAGCAGTGAGTCTACTAGCGGGGGCAATGAGCAGTTCTTC
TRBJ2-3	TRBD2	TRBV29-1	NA	CSVDGLSGNTDTQYF	TGCAGCGTGGACGGACTTAGCGGGAACACAGATACGCAGTATTTT
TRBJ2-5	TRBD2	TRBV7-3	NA	CASSLGSGGAPETQYF	TGTGCCAGCAGCTTAGGGAGCGGGGGGGCTCCAGAGACCCAGTACTTC
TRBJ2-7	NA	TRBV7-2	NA	CASSLGVAGWYEQYF	TGTGCCAGCAGCTTAGGGGTGGCAGGGTGGTACGAGCAGTACTTC
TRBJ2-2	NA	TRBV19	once	CASLGAKNSGELFF	TGTGCCAGTCTGGGGGCCAAGAACTCCGGGGAGCTGTTTTTT
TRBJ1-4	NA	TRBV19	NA	CASSMGQGYGGKLFF	TGTGCCAGTAGTATGGGGCAGGGTTATGGGGGAAAACTGTTTTTT
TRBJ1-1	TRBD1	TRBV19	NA	CASSGGQTNTEAFF	TGTGCCAGTAGTGGGGGACAGACGAACACTGAAGCTTTCTTT
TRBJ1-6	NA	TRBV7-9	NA	CASSARGLSYNSPLHF	TGTGCCAGCAGCGCGAGGGGTCTCTCCTATAATTCACCCCTCCACTTT
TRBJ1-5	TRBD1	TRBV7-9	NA	CASSEGQASNQPQHF	TGTGCCAGCAGCGAGGGACAGGCGAGCAATCAGCCCCAGCATTTT
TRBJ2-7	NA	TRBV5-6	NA	CASSLRQPSSYEQYF	TGTGCCAGCAGCTTGCGGCAGCCGAGCTCCTACGAGCAGTACTTC
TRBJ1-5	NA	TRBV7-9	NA	CASSLGGGDGNQPQHF	TGTGCCAGCAGCTTAGGAGGGGGGGATGGCAATCAGCCCCAGCATTTT
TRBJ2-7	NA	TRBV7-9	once	CASSPRQDYEQYF	TGTGCCAGCAGCCCTCGACAGGACTACGAGCAGTACTTC
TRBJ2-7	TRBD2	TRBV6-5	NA	CASSPGTSGSYEQYF	TGTGCCAGCAGTCCCGGGACTAGCGGCTCCTACGAGCAGTACTTC
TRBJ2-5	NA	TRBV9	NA	CASSPHGSVETQYF	TGTGCCAGCAGCCCCCATGGTAGTGTGGAGACCCAGTACTTC
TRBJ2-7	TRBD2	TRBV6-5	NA	CASRTSGALGDEQYF	TGTGCCAGCCGTACGAGCGGGGCTCTAGGGGACGAGCAGTACTTC
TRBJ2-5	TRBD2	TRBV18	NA	CASSPRGTQETQYF	TGTGCCAGCTCACCGCGGGGGACCCAAGAGACCCAGTACTTC
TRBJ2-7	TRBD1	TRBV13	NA	CASSSTGGIYEQYF	TGTGCCAGCAGCTCAACAGGGGGCATCTACGAGCAGTACTTC
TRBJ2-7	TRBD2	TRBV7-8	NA	CASSLSPKAGVSYEQYF	TGTGCCAGCAGCTTATCCCCCAAAGCGGGGGTTTCCTACGAGCAGTACTTC
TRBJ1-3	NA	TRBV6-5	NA	CASSPTRGAGNTIYF	TGTGCCAGCAGTCCGACCCGTGGGGCCGGAAACACCATATATTTT
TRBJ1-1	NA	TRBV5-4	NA	CASSPTGNTEAFF	TGTGCCAGCAGCCCAACAGGGAACACTGAAGCTTTCTTT
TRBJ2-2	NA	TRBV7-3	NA	CASSQEVADPGNTGELFF	TGTGCCAGCAGCCAAGAAGTAGCGGACCCCGGGAACACCGGGGAGCTGTTTTTT
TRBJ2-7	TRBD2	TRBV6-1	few	CATHQRGTTYEQYF	TGTGCCACCCACCAGCGGGGAACTACCTACGAGCAGTACTTC
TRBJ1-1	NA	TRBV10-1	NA	CASSQTGGAEAFF	TGCGCCAGCAGCCAAACGGGGGGCGCTGAAGCTTTCTTT
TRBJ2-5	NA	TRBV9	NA	CASSVAGWVAQETQYF	TGTGCCAGCAGCGTAGCAGGTTGGGTAGCCCAAGAGACCCAGTACTTC
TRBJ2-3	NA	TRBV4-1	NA	CASSPRGGADLGTDTQYF	TGCGCCAGCAGCCCCCGAGGAGGGGCCGACCTCGGCACAGATACGCAGTATTTT
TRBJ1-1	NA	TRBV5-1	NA	CASSPGTSNTEAFF	TGCGCCAGCAGCCCCGGGACGTCGAACACTGAAGCTTTCTTT
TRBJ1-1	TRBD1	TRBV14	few	CASSSRTGWEAFF	TGTGCCAGCAGCTCACGGACAGGGTGGGAAGCTTTCTTT
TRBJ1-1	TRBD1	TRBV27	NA	CASSPLGTGDTEAFF	TGTGCCAGCAGTCCGCTCGGGACAGGGGATACTGAAGCTTTCTTT
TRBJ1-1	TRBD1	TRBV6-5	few	CASSPTRDSPEAFF	TGTGCCAGCAGTCCGACCCGGGACAGCCCTGAAGCTTTCTTT
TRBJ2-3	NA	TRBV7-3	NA	CASSLRRVDTQYF	TGTGCCAGCAGCTTAAGGCGGGTGGATACGCAGTATTTT
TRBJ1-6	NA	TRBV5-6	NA	CASSPLLGRESPLHF	TGTGCCAGCAGCCCGTTGTTGGGGCGGGAGTCACCCCTCCACTTT
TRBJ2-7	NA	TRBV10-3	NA	CAISSGYEQYF	TGTGCCATCAGCTCAGGGTACGAGCAGTACTTC
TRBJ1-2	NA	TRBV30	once	CAWSVGSNYYGYTF	TGTGCCTGGAGTGTTGGTAGCAATTACTATGGCTACACCTTC
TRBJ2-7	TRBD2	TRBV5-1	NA	CASSLGLAGGVRRGSYEQYF	TGCGCCAGCAGCTTAGGACTAGCGGGGGGGGTCCGCCGTGGGTCCTACGAGCAGTACTTC
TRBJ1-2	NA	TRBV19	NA	CAGQGVSGYTF	TGTGCCGGCCAGGGAGTTAGTGGCTACACCTTC
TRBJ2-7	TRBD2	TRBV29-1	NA	CSGMGRGGSYEQYF	TGCAGCGGAATGGGACGGGGGGGCTCCTACGAGCAGTACTTC
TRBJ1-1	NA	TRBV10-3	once	CAIKVVGGSEAFF	TGTGCCATCAAGGTGGTCGGGGGGTCTGAAGCTTTCTTT
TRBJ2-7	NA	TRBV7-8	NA	CASSFGGSYEQYF	TGCGCCAGCAGCTTTGGAGGGTCCTACGAGCAGTACTTC
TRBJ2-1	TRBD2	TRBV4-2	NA	CASSQASGSYNEQFF	TGTGCCAGCAGCCAAGCGAGCGGGAGTTACAATGAGCAGTTCTTC
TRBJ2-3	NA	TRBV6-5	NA	CASSLKHPDTQYF	TGTGCCAGCAGCCTCAAACACCCAGATACGCAGTATTTT
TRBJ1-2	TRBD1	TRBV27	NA	CASTGTGGGGYTF	TGTGCCAGCACCGGGACAGGGGGAGGGGGCTACACCTTC
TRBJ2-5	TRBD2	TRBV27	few	CASSPAASGGRETQYF	TGTGCCAGCAGTCCGGCCGCTAGCGGGGGGCGGGAGACCCAGTACTTC
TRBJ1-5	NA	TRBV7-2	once	CASSPLTGRNQPQHF	TGTGCCAGCAGCCCGTTAACAGGGCGCAATCAGCCCCAGCATTTT
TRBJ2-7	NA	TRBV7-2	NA	CASSLIAVGGQYF	TGTGCCAGCAGCTTAATCGCGGTGGGAGGGCAGTACTTC
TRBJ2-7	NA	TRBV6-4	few	CASSDPREASYEQYF	TGTGCCAGCAGTGACCCAAGGGAGGCCAGCTACGAGCAGTACTTC
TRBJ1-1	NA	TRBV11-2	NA	CASSLGQVEAFF	TGTGCCAGCAGCTTAGGCCAGGTTGAAGCTTTCTTT
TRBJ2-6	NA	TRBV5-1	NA	CASSLSASGANVLTF	TGCGCCAGCAGCTTGTCCGCCTCTGGGGCCAACGTCCTGACTTTC
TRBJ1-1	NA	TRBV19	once	CASSIGSASGTEAFF	TGTGCCAGTAGTATAGGGTCAGCTAGCGGCACTGAAGCTTTCTTT
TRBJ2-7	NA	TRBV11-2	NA	CASSSFYEQYF	TGTGCCAGCAGCTCCTTTTACGAGCAGTACTTC